Following are 23 T cell receptor beta chains from one sample sequenced in a study of CD8+ T cells in alopecia areata. Investigators isolated RNA and reverse transcribed it into cDNA to act as the sequencing template. Sequencing was performed with immunoSEQ multiplex PCR; in TCRdb, only in-frame clones are kept and a portion is missing. The sample shows 75,000 to 80,000 clones, 60% to 70% of them seen only once. Treatment defined: oral pan-JAK inhibitor, 5-10 mg twice daily. The starting material was CD8+ T cells sorted from blood, obtained at week 24, from a patient treated with tofacitinib. Receptor source: a human donor with alopecia areata.

The rearrangement joins TRBV9 to TRBJ2-5, with a possible D match to TRBD1 (6 bases). Germline assignment: CDR1 SGDLS and CDR2 YYNGEE. V was shortened by 3 bases and J by 2 bases, with 11 bases between the two germline ends. This CDR3 has 14 amino acids. The CDR3: CASSEQGLQETQYF. DNA of the CDR3: TGTGCCAGCAGCGAACAGGGTCTACAAGAGACCCAGTACTTC. Complete variable domain (other parts from reference TRBV9 and TRBJ2-5): DSGVTQTPKHLITATGQRVTLRCSPRSGDLSVYWYQQSLDQGLQFLIQYYNGEERAKGNILERFSAQQFPDLHSELNLSSLELGDSALYFCASSEQGLQETQYFGPGTRLLVL.

This clone was seen a single time. The V call is TRBV27, the J call TRBJ2-1, with D perhaps matching TRBD2 (5 bases). V was pared by 5 bases and J by 7 bases, with 9 bases between. Germline CDR1 and CDR2: MNHEY and SMNVEV (reference sequence). The CDR3 contains 12 residues. DNA of the CDR3: TGTGCCAGCAGTGCGGGTCTAAATGAGCAGTTCTTC. Its protein product is CASSAGLNEQFF.

A single count supports this clone. The chain combines TRBV9 with TRBJ2-7; D might be TRBD1 (5 bases). The CDR3 has 12 amino acids. V was cut by 0 bases and J by 8 bases, with 9 bases left in between. Germline-derived CDR1 and CDR2 are SGDLS and YYNGEE. The CDR3 here is CASSVVQGQQYF. The CDR3 DNA follows: TGTGCCAGCAGCGTAGTCCAGGGCCAGCAGTACTTC.

V and J are TRBV4-3 and TRBJ2-7; D gene uncertain. The length of the CDR3 is 14 residues. The germline V and J ends were trimmed by 0 bases and 4 bases, with 10 bases remaining between them. The germline gives CDR1 LGHNA, CDR2 YSLEER. CDR3 nucleotide sequence: TGCGCCAGCAGCCAAGAAGTGGCCGGGTACGAGCAGTACTTC. Its protein product is CASSQEVAGYEQYF.

This clone was seen a single time. This chain links TRBV6-5 with TRBJ1-1; possibly TRBD1 for D (5 bases). Germline V gives CDR1 MNHEY, CDR2 SVGAGI. The CDR3 has 14 residues. Trimming took 4 bases from V and 1 from J, leaving 10 bases between them. The DNA of the CDR3 is TGTGCCAGCAGTTGGGGACGGACGAACACTGAAGCTTTCTTT. It codes for CASSWGRTNTEAFF.

The chain employs TRBV15 and TRBJ2-1; 10 bases map to TRBD2. Looked up from germline, CDR1 is LNHNV and CDR2 is YYDKDF (reference sequence). V trimming: 8 bases; J trimming: 2 bases; junction bases outside the gene matches: 9. This CDR3 is built from 16 residues. In DNA form, the CDR3 reads TGTGCCACCCATCGGGGTCTAGCGGGGGCCTACAATGAGCAGTTCTTC. Protein sequence: CATHRGLAGAYNEQFF.

J is TRBJ2-7 and V is TRBV7-9; no definite D call. The CDR3 covers 17 residues. V dropped 4 bases and J dropped 4 bases, with 23 bases sitting between them. Germline-derived CDR1 and CDR2 are SEHNR and FQNEAQ (reference sequence). CDR3 region: CASSSGAPPYLPYEQYF. The CDR3 coding sequence is TGTGCCAGCAGCTCCGGAGCCCCACCCTACCTCCCTTACGAGCAGTACTTC.

The chain combines TRBV9 with TRBJ2-5; 7 bases line up with TRBD2. The length of the CDR3 is 15 residues. The J segment lost 5 bases and the V segment lost 0 bases, leaving 7 bases of the junction unmatched. Germline V lookup: CDR1 SGDLS, CDR2 YYNGEE. As DNA, the CDR3 is TGTGCCAGCAGCGTAGGGGAGGGAGTGGTGGAGACCCAGTACTTC. Translating it yields CASSVGEGVVETQYF. The full variable domain, completed using reference TRBV9 and TRBJ2-5, is DSGVTQTPKHLITATGQRVTLRCSPRSGDLSVYWYQQSLDQGLQFLIQYYNGEERAKGNILERFSAQQFPDLHSELNLSSLELGDSALYFCASSVGEGVVETQYFGPGTRLLVL.

The chain uses TRBV7-9 and TRBJ1-2; D is perhaps TRBD1 (6 bases). Germline assignment: CDR1 SEHNR and CDR2 FQNEAQ (reference sequence). This CDR3 spans 16 amino acids. Trimming took 1 base from V and 5 from J, leaving 17 bases between them. Here the CDR3 reads CASSLVPTDRAYGYTF. CDR3 coding DNA: TGTGCCAGCAGCTTAGTCCCCACGGACAGAGCTTATGGCTACACCTTC.

The chain is built from TRBV6-1 and TRBJ1-6; 8 bases agree with TRBD1. V gave up 2 bases and J gave up 6 bases; unmatched junction bases: 9. Germline V lookup: CDR1 MNHNS, CDR2 SASEGT. The CDR3 runs 17 residues. CDR3 sequence: CASSEFPQGAVNSPLHF. The DNA of the CDR3 is TGTGCCAGCAGTGAATTCCCGCAGGGGGCTGTTAATTCACCCCTCCACTTT.

This chain uses TRBV2 with TRBJ2-3; TRBD2 might be the D (6 bases). The V end lost 7 bases, the J end lost 0 bases, and 17 bases lay between the germline ends. This CDR3 comprises 16 residues. Germline CDR1 and CDR2: SNHLY and FYNNEI. CDR3 coding DNA: TGTGCCAGCAAATCAGGAACTAGCACTAGCACAGATACGCAGTATTTT. Protein sequence: CASKSGTSTSTDTQYF.

This clone was picked up one time. The same CDR3 can be traced to other DNA sequences in this sample. The V and J genes are TRBV7-6 and TRBJ2-5; the match to TRBD1 covers 7 bases. The CDR3 length is 14 residues. Trimming cost V 3 bases and J 2 bases; bases outside gene matches: 3. Germline loops: CDR1 SGHVS, CDR2 FNYEAQ. The CDR3 DNA sequence: TGTGCCAGCAGCTTGGACAGGTCACAAGAGACCCAGTACTTC. Translation: CASSLDRSQETQYF.

The rearrangement uses TRBV9 and TRBJ2-3, with 7 positions matching TRBD1. This CDR3 has 14 residues. Per the germline V gene, CDR1 is SGDLS and CDR2 is YYNGEE. V gave up 0 bases and J gave up 3 bases; unmatched junction bases: 1. DNA of the CDR3: TGTGCCAGCAGCGTAGGCAGGGGGACAGATACGCAGTATTTT. Its protein product is CASSVGRGTDTQYF.

This clone was seen more than once but under ten times. The V and J genes are TRBV25-1 and TRBJ2-2; D assignment may be TRBD1 or TRBD2 (5 bases each). This CDR3 region has 16 residues. Trimming took 4 bases from V and 8 from J, leaving 20 bases between them. Germline CDR1 MGHDK, CDR2 SYGVNS. The CDR3 region is CASSVGVLTMAGELFF. Written as DNA, the CDR3 is TGTGCCAGCAGTGTGGGGGTGTTAACAATGGCTGGGGAGCTGTTTTTT.

The chain uses TRBV11-2 and TRBJ2-3, with D possibly being TRBD2 (6 bases). Per the germline V gene, CDR1 is SGHAT and CDR2 is FQNNGV. CDR3 size: 17 residues. V shed 4 bases and J shed 6 bases, with 23 bases lying between them. CDR3 region: CASSSATSPLGVDTQYF. The CDR3 DNA sequence: TGTGCCAGCAGCTCAGCGACTAGTCCGCTGGGGGTTGATACGCAGTATTTT. Variable domain in full (rest from reference TRBV11-2 and TRBJ2-3): EAGVAQSPRYKIIEKRQSVAFWCNPISGHATLYWYQQILGQGPKLLIQFQNNGVVDDSQLPKDRFSAERLKGVDSTLKIQPAKLEDSAVYLCASSSATSPLGVDTQYFGPGTRLTVL.

The J gene is TRBJ1-5, the V gene TRBV5-6, with a tentative D call TRBD1 (6 bases). Per germline, CDR1 SGHDT and CDR2 YYEEEE. This CDR3 has 14 amino acids. Trimming shortened V by 2 bases and J by 7 bases, and 13 bases separated the two germline ends. The CDR3 DNA reads as TGTGCCAGCAGCTTAACAGGGTCTGGACAGCCCCAGCATTTT. This translates into CASSLTGSGQPQHF.

The chain recombines TRBV5-4 with TRBJ2-3; maybe TRBD1 (6 bases). Looked up from germline, CDR1 is SGHNT and CDR2 is YYREEE (reference sequence). The CDR3 totals 15 residues. Trimming removed 2 bases at V and 2 bases at J, with 12 bases between. CDR3 DNA: TGTGCCAGCAGCTTACAGGGCGGAAACACAGATACGCAGTATTTT. This translates into CASSLQGGNTDTQYF.

The chain couples TRBV4-2 to TRBJ2-1; D might be TRBD2 (5 bases). Trimming took 4 bases from V and 0 from J, leaving 13 bases between them. The CDR3 is made up of 16 amino acids. Looked up from germline, CDR1 is LGHNA and CDR2 is YNFKEQ. The CDR3 protein is CASSRTDFSSYNEQFF. The DNA of the CDR3 is TGTGCCAGCAGCCGAACGGACTTTAGCTCCTACAATGAGCAGTTCTTC.

The chain combines TRBV5-1 with TRBJ1-2; 7 bases map to TRBD1. Losses at the gene ends were 4 bases for V and 4 bases for J; bases not matched to a gene: 4. The CDR3 totals 13 residues. Per germline, CDR1 SGHRS and CDR2 YFSETQ. DNA for the CDR3: TGCGCCAGCAGCGAGGACAGGACCTATGGCTACACCTTC. Translation: CASSEDRTYGYTF. Variable domain in full (rest from reference TRBV5-1 and TRBJ1-2): KAGVTQTPRYLIKTRGQQVTLSCSPISGHRSVSWYQQTPGQGLQFLFEYFSETQRNKGNFPGRFSGRQFSNSRSEMNVSTLELGDSALYLCASSEDRTYGYTFGSGTRLTVV.

The rearrangement joins TRBV5-1 to TRBJ1-2; the D is unclear. Germline V gives CDR1 SGHRS, CDR2 YFSETQ. The CDR3 totals 15 residues. V dropped 1 base and J dropped 2 bases, with 12 bases sitting between them. The CDR3 nucleotides are TGCGCCAGCAGCTTGTCATGGCGTCAGAACTATGGCTACACCTTC. It is translated as CASSLSWRQNYGYTF.

The rearrangement uses TRBV29-1 and TRBJ1-1, with D possibly being TRBD1 (5 bases). The CDR3 sequence is 16 residues long. Germline-derived CDR1 and CDR2 are SQVTM and ANQGSEA. Between the trimmed V and J ends, which lost 5 bases and 1 base, there was a span of 20 bases. CDR3 region: CSVLRRGVLENTEAFF. CDR3 nucleotides: TGCAGCGTTTTAAGAAGAGGGGTGTTGGAGAACACTGAAGCTTTCTTT.

V gene TRBV7-9 combines with J gene TRBJ1-3; TRBD1 might be the D (5 bases). The CDR3 is 18 residues long. The V gene lost 3 bases and the J gene lost 0 bases, with 18 bases spanning the gap. The germline V gene has CDR1 SEHNR and CDR2 FQNEAQ (reference sequence). The CDR3 spells CASSFVGLGGASGNTIYF. The CDR3 DNA is TGTGCCAGCAGCTTCGTGGGGCTTGGGGGAGCCTCTGGAAACACCATATATTTT.

This chain joins TRBV19 and TRBJ2-7; 7 bases match TRBD1. Germline assignment: CDR1 LNHDA and CDR2 SQIVND (reference sequence). CDR3 size: 14 residues. The V and J ends lost 6 bases and 2 bases, in that order; junction bases with no gene match: 7. The CDR3 coding sequence is TGTGCCAGTAGCCCATGGGACAGCACCTACGAGCAGTACTTC. It specifies CASSPWDSTYEQYF.